The rows below give T cell receptor beta chains drawn from one sample of a study of cytomegalovirus exposure and HLA in healthy donors. Measured with immunoSEQ multiplex PCR; TCRdb has only the in-frame clones, and not every one. The table has 85,000 to 100,000 clones, about 89% seen once; the top ten hold over 8.5%. Material for sequencing was PBMCs. The receptors derive from a young man in good health and CMV-seropositive. CDR3s include the opening cysteine and the closing phenylalanine or tryptophan. A D gene is named only where the DNA matches it firmly. The size entry is marked missing in some rows and otherwise reads once, few, many or a size class.

clone size,V gene,D gene,J gene,CDR3 protein,CDR3 DNA
NA,TRBV4-1,TRBD1,TRBJ1-2,CASSPSDRGNGYTF,TGCGCCAGCAGCCCCTCAGACAGGGGGAATGGCTACACCTTC
NA,TRBV18,NA,TRBJ2-5,CASSPTGETQYF,TGTGCCAGCTCACCAACAGGGGAGACCCAGTACTTC
NA,TRBV19,TRBD2,TRBJ2-7,CASSSQRELLFEQYF,TGTGCCAGTAGTTCCCAGCGGGAGTTGCTTTTCGAGCAGTACTTC
few,TRBV6-5,NA,TRBJ2-4,CASSYDYSGNIQYF,TGTGCCAGCAGTTACGACTATTCGGGAAACATTCAGTACTTC
NA,TRBV6-1,TRBD1,TRBJ2-4,CASSGDRGIQYF,TGTGCCAGCAGTGGGGACAGGGGCATTCAGTACTTC
NA,TRBV27,NA,TRBJ2-1,CASSFGGAQEQFF,TGTGCCAGCAGTTTCGGTGGGGCACAGGAGCAGTTCTTC
once,TRBV28,NA,TRBJ2-7,CASSLLQDVDEQYF,TGTGCCAGCAGTTTATTACAGGACGTGGACGAGCAGTACTTC
NA,TRBV21-1,NA,TRBJ2-7,CASSKKSLRPYEQYF,TGTGCCAGCAGCAAAAAATCCTTGCGTCCCTACGAGCAGTACTTC
NA,TRBV7-9,NA,TRBJ2-3,CASSLSRGYITDTQYF,TGTGCCAGCAGCCTATCTAGGGGTTATATCACAGATACGCAGTATTTT
once,TRBV7-9,TRBD1,TRBJ1-4,CASSSGGETFGEKLFF,TGTGCCAGCAGCTCAGGGGGTGAGACATTTGGTGAAAAACTGTTTTTT
NA,TRBV25-1,NA,TRBJ2-7,CASSDLGRDYEQYF,TGTGCCAGCAGTGATTTGGGCAGGGACTACGAGCAGTACTTC
NA,TRBV7-8,TRBD2,TRBJ2-1,CASSSGLAGGNEQFF,TGTGCCAGCAGCTCGGGACTAGCGGGAGGCAATGAGCAGTTCTTC
NA,TRBV6-1,NA,TRBJ1-2,CASSPAQINYGYTF,TGTGCCAGCAGCCCCGCCCAGATAAACTATGGCTACACCTTC
NA,TRBV27,NA,TRBJ2-7,CASSLSFTGYYEQYF,TGTGCCAGCAGTTTATCGTTCACAGGGTACTACGAGCAGTACTTC
once,TRBV5-1,NA,TRBJ2-5,CASSKGGGEDQETQYF,TGTGCCAGCAGCAAAGGAGGAGGGGAAGACCAAGAGACCCAGTACTTC
NA,TRBV6-4,NA,TRBJ1-1,CASSAQVGTEAFF,TGTGCCAGCAGTGCGCAGGTCGGCACTGAAGCTTTCTTT
NA,TRBV28,TRBD1,TRBJ1-2,CASSSDRGENYGYTF,TGTGCCAGCAGTTCTGACAGGGGGGAGAACTATGGCTACACCTTC
NA,TRBV27,TRBD2,TRBJ2-2,CASSRLAGLLLNTGELFF,TGTGCCAGCAGCCGACTAGCGGGGCTTCTTTTGAACACCGGGGAGCTGTTTTTT
NA,TRBV2,TRBD2,TRBJ2-2,CASSEIRTSGRIHRTGELFF,TGTGCCAGCAGTGAAATTCGGACTAGCGGGAGGATCCATAGGACCGGGGAGCTGTTTTTT
NA,TRBV7-8,TRBD2,TRBJ2-1,CASSLSRLAGHNEQFF,TGTGCCAGCAGCTTAAGTCGTCTAGCGGGCCACAATGAGCAGTTCTTC
NA,TRBV28,TRBD1,TRBJ1-2,CASSLGGQGASYGYTF,TGTGCCAGCAGTTTAGGGGGGCAGGGGGCTAGCTATGGCTACACCTTC
NA,TRBV7-4,NA,TRBJ2-7,CASSLEVQAPSSYEQYF,TGTGCCAGCAGCTTAGAAGTACAGGCCCCGAGCTCCTACGAGCAGTACTTC
NA,TRBV27,NA,TRBJ2-7,CASSRTGPWSYEQYF,TGTGCCAGCAGCCGAACGGGTCCATGGTCCTACGAGCAGTACTTC
NA,TRBV5-1,NA,TRBJ1-4,CASSSIQGAGEKLFF,TGCGCCAGCAGCTCAATCCAGGGCGCGGGGGAAAAACTGTTTTTT
NA,TRBV6-5,NA,TRBJ2-7,CASTRAGNYEQYF,TGTGCCAGCACTAGGGCGGGAAACTACGAACAGTACTTC
NA,TRBV5-1,NA,TRBJ1-5,CASSLYQGQPQHF,TGCGCCAGCAGCTTGTATCAGGGTCAGCCCCAGCATTTT
NA,TRBV6-5,TRBD2,TRBJ2-3,CASGTSGSTDTQYF,TGTGCCAGCGGGACTAGCGGGAGCACAGATACGCAGTATTTT
NA,TRBV11-2,NA,TRBJ1-5,CASSLESGQPQHF,TGTGCCAGCAGCTTAGAATCGGGTCAGCCCCAGCATTTT
NA,TRBV7-6,TRBD2,TRBJ2-1,CASSLSSGSYNEQFF,TGTGCCAGCAGCTTGTCTAGCGGATCCTACAATGAGCAGTTCTTC
NA,TRBV28,NA,TRBJ1-5,CASSGTSAGNQPQHF,TGTGCCAGCAGCGGGACATCCGCCGGCAATCAGCCCCAGCATTTT
NA,TRBV19,TRBD2,TRBJ2-3,CASSIGGRTSKGTQYF,TGTGCCAGTAGTATAGGCGGGAGGACCTCAAAGGGTACGCAGTATTTT
NA,TRBV19,NA,TRBJ2-7,CASSIGGVGNEQYF,TGTGCCAGTAGTATAGGCGGGGTGGGGAACGAGCAGTACTTC
NA,TRBV6-1,NA,TRBJ1-5,CASSERPQGDQPQHF,TGTGCCAGCAGTGAACGACCCCAAGGGGATCAGCCCCAGCATTTT
NA,TRBV10-3,TRBD2,TRBJ2-2,CAISEGSGRTGELFF,TGTGCCATCAGTGAGGGTAGCGGGAGGACCGGGGAGCTGTTTTTT
once,TRBV5-4,TRBD1,TRBJ2-1,CASSPQGDYNEQFF,TGTGCCAGCAGCCCACAGGGGGACTACAATGAGCAGTTCTTC
NA,TRBV15,NA,TRBJ1-4,CATSRRTSATNEKLFF,TGTGCCACCAGCAGACGGACTTCTGCAACTAATGAAAAACTGTTTTTT
NA,TRBV5-1,NA,TRBJ2-1,CASSSDNNNEQFF,TGCGCCAGCAGCTCAGACAACAACAATGAGCAGTTCTTC
once,TRBV30,NA,TRBJ2-5,CAWSVPAGSSRGRRGTQYF,TGTGCCTGGAGTGTCCCCGCGGGAAGTTCAAGGGGGCGAAGGGGGACCCAGTACTTC
few,TRBV10-3,NA,TRBJ1-4,CAISEDRRGEKLFF,TGTGCCATCAGTGAAGACAGGCGGGGGGAAAAACTGTTTTTT
NA,TRBV7-9,NA,TRBJ1-1,CASSLDMNTEAFF,TGTGCCAGCAGCCTGGACATGAACACTGAAGCTTTCTTT
NA,TRBV6-5,NA,TRBJ1-4,CASSQTGSTNEKLFF,TGTGCCAGCAGTCAGACAGGTTCAACTAATGAAAAACTGTTTTTT
NA,TRBV5-1,TRBD2,TRBJ2-1,CASSLGLAGYNEQFF,TGCGCCAGCAGCTTGGGTCTAGCGGGCTACAATGAGCAGTTCTTC
NA,TRBV28,TRBD2,TRBJ2-3,CASSLGLAGGTDTQYF,TGTGCCAGCAGTTTAGGGCTAGCGGGGGGCACAGATACGCAGTATTTT
NA,TRBV4-1,NA,TRBJ2-5,CASSSQAQETQYF,TGCGCCAGCAGCTCGCAGGCCCAAGAGACCCAGTACTTC
NA,TRBV27,TRBD1,TRBJ2-1,CASSPRQGYNEQFF,TGTGCCAGCAGTCCCCGACAGGGTTACAATGAGCAGTTCTTC
NA,TRBV19,TRBD2,TRBJ2-1,CASGETSGAGMYEQFF,TGTGCCAGCGGCGAGACTAGCGGGGCCGGTATGTATGAGCAGTTCTTC
NA,TRBV4-1,TRBD2,TRBJ2-5,CASSPRGGAQETQYF,TGCGCCAGCAGCCCCCGGGGGGGCGCACAAGAGACCCAGTACTTC
NA,TRBV27,NA,TRBJ2-7,CASSLVGIGSEQYF,TGTGCCAGCAGTTTAGTTGGTATCGGGAGCGAGCAGTACTTC
NA,TRBV19,TRBD1,TRBJ2-5,CASSISGTDQETQYF,TGTGCCAGTAGTATATCGGGGACAGACCAAGAGACCCAGTACTTC
NA,TRBV27,NA,TRBJ1-4,CASSSTGRAEKLFF,TGTGCCAGCAGTTCAACAGGGCGGGCGGAAAAACTGTTTTTT